Below are 22 T cell receptor beta chains sequenced from a single sample in a study of identical twins. TCRdb fed the 5' RACE reads into MiXCR, producing one record per CDR3 protein. There are roughly 260,000 distinct CDR3 sequences in the sample; more than 12% occur only once, and around 9% lies in the top ten. The source material was memory (CD45RO+) T cells sorted from blood. All receptors derive from a woman aged 18-29 years in good health.

This clonotype was picked up many times. The V gene is TRBV6-1, the J gene TRBJ1-5; D might be TRBD1 (5 bases). Germline V gene data show CDR1 as MNHNS and CDR2 as SASEGT. The CDR3 extends over 13 amino acids. The V end was cut by 7 bases, the J end by 3 bases, with 10 bases between. The CDR3 nucleotides are TGTGCCAGCACAGGGAATCTCAATCAGCCCCAGCATTTT. Its protein product is CASTGNLNQPQHF.

V gene TRBV6-1 combines with J gene TRBJ1-6; D uncertain. There are 15 residues in the CDR3. V lost 6 bases and J lost 8, with 17 bases in between. Germline assignment: CDR1 MNHNS and CDR2 SASEGT. CDR3 DNA sequence: TGTGCCAGCAGCCCCTTAGGATCGGGCGATTCACCCCTCCACTTT. It specifies CASSPLGSGDSPLHF.

Ten or more counts support this clonotype. J is TRBJ1-5 and V is TRBV28; a weak D match, TRBD1 (5 bases). From germline, CDR1 is MDHEN and CDR2 SYDVKM. The CDR3 length is 15 residues. Deletions cut 4 bases from V and 2 bases from J, with 12 bases between. The CDR3 region is CASSYRSSGNQPQHF. CDR3 DNA: TGTGCCAGCAGTTACAGGTCGTCGGGCAATCAGCCCCAGCATTTT.

V and J are TRBV20-1 and TRBJ1-2; 7 positions agree with TRBD1. The CDR3 has 13 residues. Germline V gene lookup returns CDR1 DFQATT and CDR2 SNEGSKA (reference sequence). Trimming at V came to 3 bases and at J to 7 bases, leaving 8 bases not matched to a gene. CDR3 sequence reads: CSASYQGGSGYTF. The CDR3 DNA sequence: TGCAGTGCTAGTTATCAGGGGGGATCTGGCTACACCTTC.

A few counts support this clonotype. This sequence joins TRBV4-1 and TRBJ1-2, with no clear D. CDR1 and CDR2 from the germline V gene are MGHRA and YSYEKL. The V gene lost 0 bases and the J gene lost 2 bases, with 10 bases spanning the gap. The CDR3 covers 15 residues. The CDR3 sequence is CASSQEPTENYGYTF. The DNA of the CDR3 is TGCGCCAGCAGCCAAGAGCCCACAGAGAACTATGGCTACACCTTC.

The chain combines TRBV6-1 with TRBJ2-7, with 8 positions matching TRBD1. There are 14 residues in the CDR3. J lost 6 bases, V lost 5 bases, and 9 bases had no gene match. CDR1 is MNHNS, CDR2 SASEGT, per germline. The CDR3 DNA reads TGTGCCAGCAGTAGGACAGGGCGGGGATTCGAGCAGTACTTC. This codes for CASSRTGRGFEQYF.

The chain is built from TRBV29-1 and TRBJ2-1; D might be TRBD1 (5 bases). The CDR3 contains 13 residues. Trimming left V 4 bases short and J 3 bases short, with 10 bases between. CDR1 and CDR2 (germline): SQVTM, ANQGSEA. CDR3 sequence (DNA): TGCAGCGTTGGGGGCCAGGACTACAATGAGCAGTTCTTC. Its translation: CSVGGQDYNEQFF.

This clonotype was observed a few times. CDR3 loop: CASRFFYNEQFF. In nucleotides, the CDR3 is TGTGCCAGCAGGTTCTTCTACAATGAGCAGTTCTTC. The rearrangement joins TRBV2 to TRBJ2-1; D call uncertain. The V and J ends lost 6 bases and 3 bases respectively, with 6 bases between them. The CDR3 has 12 residues. From germline, CDR1 is SNHLY and CDR2 FYNNEI. Filled out from reference TRBV2 and TRBJ2-1, the complete variable domain reads EPEVTQTPSHQVTQMGQEVILRCVPISNHLYFYWYRQILGQKVEFLVSFYNNEISEKSEIFDDQFSVERPDGSNFTLKIRSTKLEDSAMYFCASRFFYNEQFFGPGTRLTVL.

This clonotype was seen many times. The CDR3 here is CASSQSTRGKETQYF. As DNA, the CDR3 is TGTGCCAGCAGCCAATCCACGAGGGGTAAAGAGACCCAGTACTTC. V is TRBV16 and J is TRBJ2-5, with D possibly called TRBD1 or TRBD2 (5 bases each). Looked up from germline, CDR1 is KGHSY and CDR2 is FQNENV. This CDR3 comprises 15 residues. V was pared by 0 bases and J by 3 bases, with 11 bases between.

In this sample, this clonotype turned up a few times. The chain joins TRBV6-2 or TRBV6-3 to TRBJ1-2; D not resolved. Deletions cut 2 bases from V and 8 bases from J, with 18 bases between. Germline CDR1 MNHEY, CDR2 SVGEGT. The CDR3 extends over 15 amino acids. The chain's CDR3 is CASSYASSGEGGYTF. CDR3 in DNA: TGTGCCAGCAGTTACGCCTCGTCCGGGGAGGGCGGCTACACCTTC.

A few counts support this clonotype. The chain joins TRBV20-1 to TRBJ2-7; D possibly corresponds to TRBD2 (5 bases). The CDR3 loop spans 13 amino acids. V gave up 3 bases and J gave up 6 bases, with 15 bases separating them. Germline assignment: CDR1 DFQATT and CDR2 SNEGSKA (reference sequence). The CDR3 DNA sequence: TGCAGTGCTAGTTCAGCGGCGGACGGCGAGCAGTACTTC. Translation gives CSASSAADGEQYF.

This clonotype was recorded many times. The V gene is TRBV5-1, the J gene TRBJ2-5; tentative D call: TRBD2 (6 bases). Deletions cut 5 bases from V and 4 bases from J, with 18 bases between. Per the germline V gene, CDR1 is SGHRS and CDR2 is YFSETQ. The length of the CDR3 is 15 residues. CDR3 residues: CASRSSGDLRETQYF. The CDR3 DNA reads as TGCGCCAGCAGATCGTCGGGGGATCTTCGAGAGACCCAGTACTTC.

Ten or more counts support this clonotype. V and J are TRBV12-3 or TRBV12-4 and TRBJ2-1; TRBD1 agrees at 10 bases. The CDR3 extends over 15 amino acids. J lost 2 bases, V lost 5 bases, and 3 bases had no gene match. This CDR3 is CASSLDRGPYNEQFF. The CDR3 DNA reads as TGTGCCAGCAGTCTCGACAGGGGGCCCTACAATGAGCAGTTCTTC.

This clonotype has ten or more counts. The V gene is TRBV24-1, the J gene TRBJ2-1; maybe TRBD2 (5 bases). V shed 7 bases and J shed 9 bases, with 12 bases lying between them. Germline V gene lookup returns CDR1 KGHDR and CDR2 SFDVKD. The CDR3 sequence is 12 residues long. CDR3 DNA sequence: TGTGCCACCAGCTCGGAGCGGAGTGAGCAGTTCTTC. Translating gives CATSSERSEQFF.

This clonotype was recorded a few times. The rearrangement uses TRBV10-3 and TRBJ1-1; D is unclear. This CDR3 has 18 residues. CDR1 is ENHRY, CDR2 SYGVKD, per germline. V was shortened by 3 bases and J by 1 base, with 21 bases between the two germline ends. In nucleotides, the CDR3 is TGTGCCATCAGTGACGTCCCTGGGAGGGTTGATGCGAACACTGAAGCTTTCTTT. It yields the protein CAISDVPGRVDANTEAFF.

This clonotype was seen a few times. The CDR3 DNA follows: TGTGCCAGCAGTGAAGCGGGACTAGCGGGGTACAATGAGCAGTTCTTC. Its translation: CASSEAGLAGYNEQFF. V and J are TRBV2 and TRBJ2-1; 13 bases are a match to TRBD2. Germline CDR1 and CDR2: SNHLY and FYNNEI. The V segment lost 0 bases and the J segment 4 bases; nucleotides outside the gene matches: 0. CDR3 length: 16 residues.

This clonotype was counted only a few times. V gene TRBV19 combines with J gene TRBJ1-2, with D uncertain. Per the germline V gene, CDR1 is LNHDA and CDR2 is SQIVND (reference sequence). The CDR3 is 13 residues long. Between the trimmed V and J ends, which lost 3 bases and 5 bases, there was a span of 10 bases. This chain's CDR3 is CASSMALLYGYTF. The CDR3 DNA follows: TGTGCCAGTAGTATGGCACTGCTATATGGCTACACCTTC.

This sequence joins TRBV20-1 and TRBJ2-7, with TRBD2 identical over 12 bases. The germline V gene has CDR1 DFQATT and CDR2 SNEGSKA (reference sequence). With V trimmed by 2 bases and J by 4 bases, 6 bases remained unmatched. The CDR3 spans 15 residues. CDR3 sequence (DNA): TGCAGTGCTAGATCTCTAGCGGGGGGGCAGTACGAGCAGTACTTC. It is translated as CSARSLAGGQYEQYF.

The J gene is TRBJ1-3, the V gene TRBV24-1, with D perhaps matching TRBD1 (5 bases). The germline gives CDR1 KGHDR, CDR2 SFDVKD. Trimming removed 12 bases from V and 4 bases from J, with 18 bases in between. CDR3 length: 14 amino acids. CDR3 bases: TGTGCCGCAGAGGTTGGGGCGCGGGGAAACACCATATATTTT. Translation gives CAAEVGARGNTIYF.

This clonotype was picked up a small number of times. The chain combines TRBV14 with TRBJ2-7; TRBD2 aligns across 8 bases. CDR1 SGHDN and CDR2 FVKESK come from the germline V gene. The V segment lost 5 bases and the J segment 0 bases; nucleotides outside the gene matches: 9. The CDR3 totals 16 residues. CDR3 in amino acids: CASSEGAGAVSYEQYF. In DNA, the CDR3 is TGTGCCAGCAGCGAAGGAGCGGGAGCCGTCTCCTACGAGCAGTACTTC.

The sample holds a few counts of this clonotype. This sequence joins TRBV10-3 and TRBJ2-3; 10 bases match TRBD2. Germline V gene lookup returns CDR1 ENHRY and CDR2 SYGVKD. This CDR3 is built from 14 residues. The junction had 2 bases not matched to a gene; V was cut back by 2 bases and J by 6 bases. The CDR3 DNA reads TGTGCCATCAGTGAGAGCGGGAGGGGCGATACGCAGTATTTT. Amino acids: CAISESGRGDTQYF.

This clonotype was observed a few times. The rearrangement uses TRBV19 and TRBJ2-2; the match to TRBD1 covers 7 bases. J lost 0 bases, V lost 7 bases, and 11 bases had no gene match. The CDR3 runs 17 residues. Germline CDR1 LNHDA, CDR2 SQIVND (reference sequence). The CDR3, as DNA: TGTGCCAGTATTGCAACAGGGGAACCCACGAACACCGGGGAGCTGTTTTTT. Residues: CASIATGEPTNTGELFF. Full variable domain (missing parts from reference TRBV19 and TRBJ2-2): DGGITQSPKYLFRKEGQNVTLSCEQNLNHDAMYWYRQDPGQGLRLIYYSQIVNDFQKGDIAEGYSVSREKKESFPLTVTSAQKNPTAFYLCASIATGEPTNTGELFFGEGSRLTVL.